The T cell receptor beta chain under discussion was sequenced for a study of control samples from healthy donors and cancer patients. Trimming cost V 4 bases and J 2 bases, with 12 bases left between them. This CDR3 is 15 amino acids long. The germline gives CDR1 MGHRA, CDR2 YSYEKL. Repertoires were generated with immunoSEQ multiplex PCR, while TCRdb's copy carries only in-frame clones and drops some. The data contain about 95,000 clones, 85% of them singletons. The chain couples TRBV4-1 to TRBJ1-3; unclear D gene. Sequenced input: blood. The sequence was obtained from a man between 25 and 39 years old in good health. The CDR3 DNA reads as TGCGCCAGCAGCCCCCAGTTTGATACTGGAAACACCATATATTTT. Amino acid sequence: CASSPQFDTGNTIYF.